This T cell receptor beta chain is drawn from a study of liver allograft versus peripheral blood T cells. Study details: T cell receptor repertoires in transplanted livers were compared with those in recipients' peripheral blood.

Overall study results and limits: A difference was reportedly observed between T cell receptor repertoires inside liver allografts and those in peripheral blood.

TCRdb processed the reads anew with MiXCR; each CDR3 protein has one entry. This table has approximately 13,000 distinct CDR3 sequences, about 26% appearing once. The CDR3 sequence is 16 residues long. Unmatched junction bases numbered 1, after V lost 6 bases and J lost 1 base. CDR1 and CDR2 from the germline V gene are ENHRY and SYGVKD. Relative to its sample, this clonotype is medium-sized. What it binds is not known. The V and J genes are TRBV10-3 and TRBJ2-2, with TRBD2 matching over 14 bases. The receptor comes from a human patient who had a liver transplant. Some T cells may arise from the graft donor. The CDR3 DNA follows: TGTGCCATCAGAGGGACTAGCGGGAGGAACACCGGGGAGCTGTTTTTT. Encoded protein: CAIRGTSGRNTGELFF.